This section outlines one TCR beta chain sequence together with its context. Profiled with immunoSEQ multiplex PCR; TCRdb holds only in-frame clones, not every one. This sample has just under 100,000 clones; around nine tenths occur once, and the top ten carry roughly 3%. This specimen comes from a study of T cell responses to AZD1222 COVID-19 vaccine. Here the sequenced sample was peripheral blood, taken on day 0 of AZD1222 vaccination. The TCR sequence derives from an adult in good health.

Written as DNA, the CDR3 is TGTGCCAGCAGCCAGGACGTGAACACTGAAGCTTTCTTT. Translation: CASSQDVNTEAFF. The chain has TRBV16 and TRBJ1-1; D remains unclear. Per the germline V gene, CDR1 is KGHSY and CDR2 is FQNENV. The V and J ends lost 3 bases and 0 bases respectively, with 5 bases between them. This CDR3 contains 13 residues.